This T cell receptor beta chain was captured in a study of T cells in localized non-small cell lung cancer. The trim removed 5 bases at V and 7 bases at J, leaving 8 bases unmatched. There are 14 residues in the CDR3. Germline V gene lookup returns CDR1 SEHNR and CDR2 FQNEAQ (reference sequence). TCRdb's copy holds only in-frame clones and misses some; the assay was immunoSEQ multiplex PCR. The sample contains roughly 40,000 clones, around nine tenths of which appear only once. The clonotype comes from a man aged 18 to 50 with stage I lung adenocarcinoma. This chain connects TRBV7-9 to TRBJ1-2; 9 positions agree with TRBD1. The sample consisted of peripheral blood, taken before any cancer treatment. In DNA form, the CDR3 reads TGTGCCAGCAGCCTCATACAGGGGGCGCCTGGCTACACCTTC. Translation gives CASSLIQGAPGYTF.